This T cell receptor (beta chain) derives from a study of memory CD4+ T cells and cytomegalovirus serostatus. Clones were sequenced by immunoSEQ multiplex PCR, and TCRdb holds only the in-frame ones, with some missing. The table has around 50,000 clones, roughly three quarters seen once. Germline values: CDR1 MNHNY, CDR2 SVGAGI (reference sequence). V shed 6 bases and J shed 7 bases, with 22 bases lying between them. The CDR3 length is 16 residues. Single viable CD3+CD4+CD8-CD45RO+ cells were sorted as the memory CD4+ T cells. Sequenced: memory CD4+ T cells from blood. This TCR was sampled from an adult in good health and CMV-seronegative. This chain links TRBV6-6 with TRBJ1-5; D may be TRBD1 (6 bases). CDR3 nucleotides: TGTGCCAGCAGCCCCAAAACCCCAGGGGCGGGACAGCCCCAGCATTTT. It yields the protein CASSPKTPGAGQPQHF.